These 30 T cell receptor beta chains share one sample of origin, sequenced in a study of cytomegalovirus exposure and HLA in healthy donors. A multiplex PCR was run with 60 Vbeta primers and 13 Jbeta primers. Libraries were prepared by immunoSEQ multiplex PCR; TCRdb keeps only in-frame clonotypes and omits some of them. The sample records some 160,000 clones, around 75% being singletons. Sequenced sample: PBMCs. The receptors come from a male donor in good health and CMV-seronegative.

The sample holds one count of this clone. The V and J genes are TRBV5-6 and TRBJ1-2; D is unresolved. Germline loops: CDR1 SGHDT, CDR2 YYEEEE. The CDR3 covers 15 residues. Trimming cost V 3 bases and J 5 bases, with 17 bases left between them. The CDR3: CASSSFPRDRYGYTF. CDR3 sequence (DNA): TGTGCCAGCAGCTCCTTCCCGAGGGATCGGTATGGCTACACCTTC.

This chain uses TRBV5-6 with TRBJ1-2, with unresolved D. The germline gives CDR1 SGHDT, CDR2 YYEEEE. The CDR3 has 14 residues. V was shortened by 0 bases and J by 4 bases, with 10 bases between the two germline ends. For the CDR3, the DNA is TGTGCCAGCAGCTTGGGTTTAGATGGCTATGGCTACACCTTC. It translates to CASSLGLDGYGYTF. Using reference TRBV5-6 and TRBJ1-2 for the parts outside the CDR3, the full variable domain is DAGVTQSPTHLIKTRGQQVTLRCSPKSGHDTVSWYQQALGQGPQFIFQYYEEEERQRGNFPDRFSGHQFPNYSSELNVNALLLGDSALYLCASSLGLDGYGYTFGSGTRLTVV.

This chain connects TRBV19 to TRBJ2-2; tentatively, D is TRBD1 (5 bases). The CDR3 contains 16 residues. V lost 6 bases, J lost 0 bases, and 14 bases lay in between. Germline V CDR1 and CDR2: LNHDA, SQIVND (reference sequence). CDR3 amino acids: CASSPRQFANTGELFF. In DNA form, the CDR3 reads TGTGCCAGTAGCCCCCGACAGTTCGCGAACACCGGGGAGCTGTTTTTT.

The chain has TRBV5-1 and TRBJ2-5; 9 bases match TRBD2. V lost 0 bases, J lost 1 base, and 4 bases stayed unmatched. The V gene's germline CDR1 is SGHRS and CDR2 YFSETQ. CDR3 length: 16 residues. The CDR3 coding sequence is TGCGCCAGCAGCTTGGGGAGCGGGGGGATCCAAGAGACCCAGTACTTC. It encodes CASSLGSGGIQETQYF.

This chain links TRBV5-6 with TRBJ1-4; D gene uncertain. V was trimmed by 1 base and J by 0 bases, leaving 10 bases between them. CDR3 size: 16 residues. Germline CDR1 and CDR2: SGHDT and YYEEEE. The CDR3 DNA reads TGTGCCAGCAGCTTGTTCTCGGTTGCAACTAATGAAAAACTGTTTTTT. Translation gives CASSLFSVATNEKLFF.

This chain links TRBV5-5 with TRBJ2-3; possible D gene TRBD1, 6 bases. The V and J ends lost 3 bases and 1 base respectively, with 12 bases between them. Germline V CDR1 and CDR2: SGHKS, YYEKEE (reference sequence). The CDR3 contains 15 residues. CDR3: CASSSTGWGTDTQYF. The CDR3 nucleotides are TGTGCCAGCAGCTCGACAGGATGGGGCACAGATACGCAGTATTTT.

The rearrangement links TRBV5-8 to TRBJ2-5; TRBD2 matches at 11 bases. The CDR3 contains 17 residues. V gave up 2 bases and J gave up 5 bases; unmatched junction bases: 11. In germline, CDR1 is SGHTS, CDR2 YDEGEE. CDR3 bases: TGTGCCAGCAGCTTAGGTGGGACTAGCGGCTTTGGGGAGACCCAGTACTTC. This codes for CASSLGGTSGFGETQYF.

This clone was picked up a small number of times. This chain connects TRBV18 to TRBJ1-4, with 11 nucleotides matching TRBD1. V shed 6 bases and J 5 bases; nucleotides not matched to a gene: 8. The CDR3 is 16 residues long. The germline CDR1 and CDR2 sequences are KGHSH and LQKENI. Here the CDR3 reads CASSGTGGVRNEKLFF. In DNA, the CDR3 is TGTGCCAGCTCGGGGACAGGGGGAGTGAGGAATGAAAAACTGTTTTTT.

The sample holds one count of this clone. The chain links TRBV10-3 to TRBJ2-1, with 8 positions matching TRBD1. In germline, CDR1 is ENHRY, CDR2 SYGVKD. V lost 5 bases and J lost 5; bases outside the gene matches: 11. CDR3 length equals 16 residues. CDR3 loop: CAISRGGTGDNNEQFF. CDR3 DNA sequence: TGTGCCATCAGTCGGGGTGGGACAGGCGATAACAATGAGCAGTTCTTC.

This chain uses TRBV7-9 with TRBJ2-1, with TRBD1 identical over 9 bases. V was pared by 1 base and J by 0 bases, with 7 bases of the junction left unmatched. The V gene's germline CDR1 is SEHNR and CDR2 FQNEAQ (reference sequence). CDR3 size: 18 residues. Here the CDR3 reads CASSLVLQGAGSYNEQFF. CDR3 coding DNA: TGTGCCAGCAGCTTAGTATTACAGGGGGCCGGCTCCTACAATGAGCAGTTCTTC.

The chain joins TRBV15 to TRBJ1-4, with D perhaps TRBD1 (5 bases). The germline gives CDR1 LNHNV, CDR2 YYDKDF (reference sequence). Deletions cut 0 bases from V and 13 bases from J, with 6 bases between. The CDR3 runs 11 residues. The CDR3 protein is CATSREGVLFF. The CDR3 DNA reads TGTGCCACCAGCAGAGAAGGGGTACTGTTTTTT.

The chain joins TRBV7-9 to TRBJ2-7; a weak D match, TRBD2 (5 bases). This CDR3 is built from 15 residues. V was clipped by 5 bases and J by 5 bases, with 19 bases between them. In germline, CDR1 is SEHNR, CDR2 FQNEAQ (reference sequence). The CDR3 DNA reads TGTGCCAGCAGCCCCGCGGGTTCAGTTTTCAACGAGCAGTACTTC. Protein: CASSPAGSVFNEQYF. Full variable domain (missing parts from reference TRBV7-9 and TRBJ2-7): DTGVSQNPRHKITKRGQNVTFRCDPISEHNRLYWYRQTLGQGPEFLTYFQNEAQLEKSRLLSDRFSAERPKGSFSTLEIQRTEQGDSAMYLCASSPAGSVFNEQYFGPGTRLTVT.

J is TRBJ1-4 and V is TRBV5-1; 7 nucleotides line up with TRBD1. The CDR3 sequence is 13 residues long. The germline V gene encodes CDR1 SGHRS and CDR2 YFSETQ. V dropped 4 bases and J dropped 8; count of bases not matched to a gene: 5. For the CDR3, the DNA is TGCGCCAGCAGCGGGACAGTCAACGAAAAACTGTTTTTT. This codes for CASSGTVNEKLFF.

This chain connects TRBV6-1 to TRBJ1-1; D may be TRBD1 (5 bases). V was cut by 4 bases and J by 0 bases, with 9 bases left in between. The CDR3 is made up of 14 amino acids. The germline V gene encodes CDR1 MNHNS and CDR2 SASEGT. As DNA, the CDR3 is TGTGCCAGCAGTGCGGGGGATATGAACACTGAAGCTTTCTTT. Its translation: CASSAGDMNTEAFF.

This chain links TRBV7-9 with TRBJ2-1; weak D call: TRBD2 (6 bases). The CDR3 is made up of 13 amino acids. Trimming took 3 bases from V and 7 from J, leaving 10 bases between them. Per germline, CDR1 SEHNR and CDR2 FQNEAQ (reference sequence). DNA of the CDR3: TGTGCCAGCAGCTTTCGGAGGGGAAATGAGCAGTTCTTC. Translation gives CASSFRRGNEQFF.

The chain carries TRBV7-9 and TRBJ1-5, with TRBD1 identical over 9 bases. Germline CDR1 reads SEHNR; CDR2 reads FQNEAQ (reference sequence). V shed 6 bases and J 3 bases; nucleotides not matched to a gene: 6. The CDR3 extends over 15 amino acids. CDR3 loop: CASSRTGGVNQPQHF. The CDR3 DNA reads TGTGCCAGCAGTCGAACAGGGGGCGTCAATCAGCCCCAGCATTTT.

The chain combines TRBV11-2 with TRBJ2-5; no clear D gene. Trimming took off 1 base at V and 1 base at J, with 10 bases between the two ends. Germline assignment: CDR1 SGHAT and CDR2 FQNNGV. CDR3 length equals 15 residues. The CDR3 sequence is CASSLVPPSQETQYF. CDR3 DNA sequence: TGTGCCAGCAGCTTAGTCCCTCCCAGCCAAGAGACCCAGTACTTC.

The rearrangement joins TRBV6-6 to TRBJ2-2; 9 bases line up with TRBD1. The CDR3 length is 16 residues. V lost 4 bases, J lost 4 bases, and 7 bases stayed unmatched. The V gene's germline CDR1 is MNHNY and CDR2 SVGAGI (reference sequence). CDR3 residues: CASSSFRDRATGELFF. The DNA of the CDR3 is TGTGCCAGCAGTTCTTTCCGGGACAGGGCCACCGGGGAGCTGTTTTTT.

This rearrangement joins TRBV6-1 to TRBJ1-5; D unclear. Germline V gene lookup returns CDR1 MNHNS and CDR2 SASEGT. The length of the CDR3 is 14 residues. V shed 6 bases and J shed 9 bases, with 18 bases lying between them. The CDR3 DNA reads TGTGCCAGCAGCGACCGCGGGGTGGATGGGCCCCAGCATTTT. Residues: CASSDRGVDGPQHF.

The chain has TRBV30 and TRBJ1-1; perhaps TRBD1 as D (5 bases). Trimming cost V 0 bases and J 0 bases, with 23 bases left between them. Germline V gene sequence: CDR1 GTSNPN, CDR2 SVGIG (reference sequence). The CDR3 consists of 19 residues. CDR3 region: CAWSVRRGSPGIMNTEAFF. The CDR3 DNA reads TGTGCCTGGAGTGTACGTCGGGGGAGTCCTGGCATAATGAACACTGAAGCTTTCTTT.

The chain is built from TRBV5-1 and TRBJ2-7; perhaps TRBD1 as D (7 bases). CDR3 size: 13 residues. Trimming cost V 5 bases and J 3 bases, with 12 bases left between them. From germline, CDR1 is SGHRS and CDR2 YFSETQ. The CDR3 is CASREGASYEQYF. CDR3 sequence (DNA): TGCGCCAGCAGGGAGGGGGCCAGCTACGAGCAGTACTTC. The variable domain in full, completed from reference TRBV5-1 and TRBJ2-7, reads KAGVTQTPRYLIKTRGQQVTLSCSPISGHRSVSWYQQTPGQGLQFLFEYFSETQRNKGNFPGRFSGRQFSNSRSEMNVSTLELGDSALYLCASREGASYEQYFGPGTRLTVT.

This chain joins TRBV19 and TRBJ1-1; TRBD1 is a possible D gene (5 bases). The CDR3 sequence is 15 residues long. From germline, CDR1 is LNHDA and CDR2 SQIVND (reference sequence). Deletions cut 4 bases from V and 4 bases from J, with 16 bases between. CDR3 protein: CASSNLQVIRTEAFF. The CDR3 nucleotides read TGTGCCAGTAGTAACTTACAGGTTATACGCACTGAAGCTTTCTTT.

This sequence joins TRBV5-1 and TRBJ1-6, with 10 nucleotides matching TRBD1. V lost 4 bases, J lost 7 bases, and 2 bases stayed unmatched. In germline, CDR1 is SGHRS, CDR2 YFSETQ. CDR3 length equals 14 residues. CDR3 amino acids: CASSRTGGNSPLHF. DNA of the CDR3: TGCGCCAGCAGCAGGACAGGGGGGAATTCACCCCTCCACTTT.

This chain links TRBV5-1 with TRBJ1-1, with 8 bases fitting TRBD1. CDR3 length: 13 amino acids. Germline CDR1 and CDR2: SGHRS and YFSETQ. V lost 4 bases to trimming and J lost 6 bases; unmatched junction nucleotides: 5. The CDR3 nucleotides read TGCGCCAGCAGCCCAGTGACAGGGGCTGAAGCTTTCTTT. It translates to CASSPVTGAEAFF.

The chain joins TRBV5-6 to TRBJ2-1, with 15 nucleotides matching TRBD2. The CDR3 runs 18 residues. V lost 4 bases and J lost 4; bases outside the gene matches: 9. Germline lookup yields CDR1 SGHDT and CDR2 YYEEEE. CDR3 region: CASSHGLAGGPLYNEQFF. CDR3 DNA sequence: TGTGCCAGCAGCCACGGACTAGCGGGGGGGCCGCTTTACAATGAGCAGTTCTTC.

The chain joins TRBV6-1 to TRBJ2-7; 10 bases fit TRBD1. Germline CDR1 is MNHNS and CDR2 is SASEGT. The CDR3 is 14 residues long. The V gene end was trimmed by 11 bases and the J gene end by 6 bases; junction bases not matched to a gene: 13. CDR3 protein: CAGTFDRGQREQYF. As DNA, the CDR3 is TGTGCCGGGACGTTTGACAGGGGGCAACGCGAGCAGTACTTC.

V is TRBV30 and J is TRBJ1-6, with 9 bases identical to TRBD1. This CDR3 has 15 amino acids. Germline CDR1 GTSNPN, CDR2 SVGIG (reference sequence). V lost 1 base and J lost 9; bases outside the gene matches: 7. The CDR3 here is CAWSEGTGPFSPLHF. DNA for the CDR3: TGTGCCTGGAGTGAGGGGACAGGGCCTTTTTCACCCCTCCACTTT. The full variable domain, in which reference TRBV30 and TRBJ1-6 provide the parts outside the CDR3, is SQTIHQWPATLVQPVGSPLSLECTVEGTSNPNLYWYRQAAGRGLQLLFYSVGIGQISSEVPQNLSASRPQDRQFILSSKKLLLSDSGFYLCAWSEGTGPFSPLHFGNGTRLTVT.

The CDR3 loop reads CATSSRTDRSSYNSPLHF. In DNA form, the CDR3 reads TGTGCCACCAGCTCCCGGACAGATAGGAGCTCCTATAATTCACCCCTCCACTTT. V usage is TRBV15 and J usage is TRBJ1-6, with D perhaps TRBD1 (6 bases). CDR1 LNHNV and CDR2 YYDKDF come from the germline V gene (reference sequence). With 5 bases removed from V and 0 bases from J, the gap between germline ends came to 17 bases. This CDR3 has 18 residues.

This clone came up a few times. The chain joins TRBV5-1 to TRBJ2-7, with 9 nucleotides matching TRBD2. The trim removed 5 bases at V and 2 bases at J, leaving 5 bases unmatched. CDR1 is SGHRS and CDR2 is YFSETQ in the germline V gene. This CDR3 region has 14 residues. The CDR3 DNA reads TGCGCCAGCAGTGGGCGGGGGGGAACCTACGAGCAGTACTTC. It is translated as CASSGRGGTYEQYF.

For the CDR3, the DNA is TGTGCCAGCAGCCTAATCACAGGGGGCCGAGAGACCCAGTACTTC. Its translation: CASSLITGGRETQYF. This chain joins TRBV7-9 and TRBJ2-5; 9 bases fit TRBD1. The CDR3 loop spans 15 amino acids. The ends lost 5 bases at V and 4 bases at J; junction bases unmatched: 8. Per germline, CDR1 SEHNR and CDR2 FQNEAQ (reference sequence).